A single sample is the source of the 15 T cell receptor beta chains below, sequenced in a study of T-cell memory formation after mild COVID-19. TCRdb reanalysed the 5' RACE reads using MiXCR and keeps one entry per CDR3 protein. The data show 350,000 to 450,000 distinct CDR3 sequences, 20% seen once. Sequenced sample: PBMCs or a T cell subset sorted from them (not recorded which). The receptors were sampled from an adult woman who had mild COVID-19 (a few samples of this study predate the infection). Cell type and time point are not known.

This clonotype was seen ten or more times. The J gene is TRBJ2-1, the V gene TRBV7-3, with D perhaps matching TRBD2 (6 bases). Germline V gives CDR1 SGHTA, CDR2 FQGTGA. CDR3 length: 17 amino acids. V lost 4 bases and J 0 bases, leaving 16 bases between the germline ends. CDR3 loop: CASSSLGGSSSYNEQFF. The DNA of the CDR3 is TGTGCCAGCAGCTCCTTGGGAGGCTCGAGCTCCTACAATGAGCAGTTCTTC.

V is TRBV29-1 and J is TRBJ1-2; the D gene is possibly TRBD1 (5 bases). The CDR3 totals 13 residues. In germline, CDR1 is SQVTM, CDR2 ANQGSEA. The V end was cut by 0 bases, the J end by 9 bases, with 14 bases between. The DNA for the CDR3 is TGCAGCGTTGAAGATAGGAATTGGGGGAGCTACACCTTC. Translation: CSVEDRNWGSYTF.

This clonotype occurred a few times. The CDR3 sequence: CASSLRGAKETQYF. In DNA, the CDR3 is TGTGCCAGCAGCCTGCGGGGGGCCAAAGAGACCCAGTACTTC. The rearrangement links TRBV13 to TRBJ2-5; 8 nucleotides align to TRBD2. This CDR3 comprises 14 residues. Trimming removed 5 bases from V and 3 bases from J; junction bases left unmatched: 5. Germline CDR1 PRHDT, CDR2 FYEKMQ (reference sequence). The full variable domain, completed using reference TRBV13 and TRBJ2-5, is AAGVIQSPRHLIKEKRETATLKCYPIPRHDTVYWYQQGPGQDPQFLISFYEKMQSDKGSIPDRFSAQQFSDYHSELNMSSLELGDSALYFCASSLRGAKETQYFGPGTRLLVL.

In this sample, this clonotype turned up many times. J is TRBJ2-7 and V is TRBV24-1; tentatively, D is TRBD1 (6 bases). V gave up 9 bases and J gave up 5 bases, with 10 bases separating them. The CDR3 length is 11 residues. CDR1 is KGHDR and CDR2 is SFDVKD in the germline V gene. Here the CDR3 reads CATQQGHEQYF. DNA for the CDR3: TGTGCCACCCAACAGGGCCACGAGCAGTACTTC.

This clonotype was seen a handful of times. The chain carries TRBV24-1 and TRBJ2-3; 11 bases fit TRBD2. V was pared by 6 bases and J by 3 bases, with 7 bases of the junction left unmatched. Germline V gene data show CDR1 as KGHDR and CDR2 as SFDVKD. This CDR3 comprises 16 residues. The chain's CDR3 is CATSLAASGRTDTQYF. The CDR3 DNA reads TGTGCCACCAGTCTAGCCGCTAGCGGGAGGACAGATACGCAGTATTTT.

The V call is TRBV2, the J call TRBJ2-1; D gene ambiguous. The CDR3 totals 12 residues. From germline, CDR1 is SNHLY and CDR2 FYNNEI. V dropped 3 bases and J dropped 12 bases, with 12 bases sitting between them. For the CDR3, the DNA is TGTGCCAGCAGTGAGTGGGCGGTTGCGCAGTTCTTC. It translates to CASSEWAVAQFF. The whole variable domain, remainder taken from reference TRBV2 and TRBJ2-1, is EPEVTQTPSHQVTQMGQEVILRCVPISNHLYFYWYRQILGQKVEFLVSFYNNEISEKSEIFDDQFSVERPDGSNFTLKIRSTKLEDSAMYFCASSEWAVAQFFGPGTRLTVL.

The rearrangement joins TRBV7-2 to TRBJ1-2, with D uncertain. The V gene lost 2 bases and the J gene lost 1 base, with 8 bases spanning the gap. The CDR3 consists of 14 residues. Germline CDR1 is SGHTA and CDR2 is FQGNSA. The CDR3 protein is CASSLSVDNYGYTF. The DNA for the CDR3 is TGTGCCAGCAGCTTATCGGTGGATAACTATGGCTACACCTTC. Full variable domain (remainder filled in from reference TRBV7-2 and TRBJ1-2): GAGVSQSPSNKVTEKGKDVELRCDPISGHTALYWYRQSLGQGLEFLIYFQGNSAPDKSGLPSDRFSAERTGGSVSTLTIQRTQQEDSAVYLCASSLSVDNYGYTFGSGTRLTVV.

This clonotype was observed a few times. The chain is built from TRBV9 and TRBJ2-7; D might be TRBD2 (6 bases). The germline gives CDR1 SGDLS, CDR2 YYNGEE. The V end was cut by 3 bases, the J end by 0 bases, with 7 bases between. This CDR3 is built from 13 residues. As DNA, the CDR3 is TGTGCCAGCAGCGCGGGGGTCTCCTACGAGCAGTACTTC. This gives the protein CASSAGVSYEQYF.

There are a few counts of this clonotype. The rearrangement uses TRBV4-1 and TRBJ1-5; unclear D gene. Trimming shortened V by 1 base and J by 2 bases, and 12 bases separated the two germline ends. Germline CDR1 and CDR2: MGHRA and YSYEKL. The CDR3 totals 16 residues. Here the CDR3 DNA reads TGCGCCAGCAGCCAAGGGGCACAGCGGGGCAATCAGCCCCAGCATTTT. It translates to CASSQGAQRGNQPQHF.

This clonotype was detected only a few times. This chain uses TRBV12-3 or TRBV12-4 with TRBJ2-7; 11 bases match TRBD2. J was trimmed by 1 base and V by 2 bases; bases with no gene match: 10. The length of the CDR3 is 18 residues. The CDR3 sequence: CASSLRVAGGPPSYEQYF. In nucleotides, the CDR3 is TGTGCCAGCAGTTTACGAGTAGCGGGGGGGCCGCCGTCCTACGAGCAGTACTTC.

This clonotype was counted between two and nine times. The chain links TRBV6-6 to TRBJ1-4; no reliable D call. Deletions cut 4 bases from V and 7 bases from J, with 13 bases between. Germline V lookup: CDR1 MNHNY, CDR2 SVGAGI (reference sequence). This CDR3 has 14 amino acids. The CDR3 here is CASSFRTTPEKLFF. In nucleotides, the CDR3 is TGTGCCAGCAGTTTTCGGACCACGCCTGAAAAACTGTTTTTT.

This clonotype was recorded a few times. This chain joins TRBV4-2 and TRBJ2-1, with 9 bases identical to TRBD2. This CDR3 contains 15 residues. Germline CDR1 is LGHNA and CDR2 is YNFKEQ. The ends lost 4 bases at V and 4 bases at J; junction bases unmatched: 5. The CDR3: CASSPTSGPYNEQFF. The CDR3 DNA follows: TGTGCCAGCAGCCCGACTAGCGGACCTTACAATGAGCAGTTCTTC.

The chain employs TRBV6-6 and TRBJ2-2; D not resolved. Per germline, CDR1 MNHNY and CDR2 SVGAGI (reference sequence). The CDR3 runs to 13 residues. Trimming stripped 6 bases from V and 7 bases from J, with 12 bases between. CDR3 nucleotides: TGTGCCAGCAGCTTCGTATACATCGGGGAGCTGTTTTTT. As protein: CASSFVYIGELFF.

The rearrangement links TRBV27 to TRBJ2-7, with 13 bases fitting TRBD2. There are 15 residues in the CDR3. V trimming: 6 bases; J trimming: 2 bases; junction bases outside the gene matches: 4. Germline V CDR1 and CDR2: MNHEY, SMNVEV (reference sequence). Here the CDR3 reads CASREGLAGTYEQYF. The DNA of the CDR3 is TGTGCCAGCAGGGAGGGACTAGCGGGGACCTACGAGCAGTACTTC.

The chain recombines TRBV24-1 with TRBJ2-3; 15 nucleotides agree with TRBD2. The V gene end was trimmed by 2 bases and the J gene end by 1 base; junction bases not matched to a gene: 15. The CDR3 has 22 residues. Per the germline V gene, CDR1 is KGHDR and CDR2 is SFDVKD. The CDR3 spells CATSDYGPGTSGRKPGTDTQYF. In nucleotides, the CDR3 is TGTGCCACCAGTGATTACGGGCCAGGGACTAGCGGGAGGAAACCCGGCACAGATACGCAGTATTTT.